The next 20 T cell receptor beta chains were all read from a single sample in a study of T cells in Graves' hyperthyroidism and ophthalmopathy. Amplified TCR beta CDR3 regions came from RNA transcripts. The HTBI primer set served for first-round RT-PCR of the TCR CDR3. TCRdb re-called the multiplex PCR reads through MiXCR, storing one row per CDR3 protein. This sample has some 210,000 distinct CDR3 sequences, with roughly a sixth found just once. The sequenced sample consisted of blood. These receptors originate from a man aged 45-60 years with Graves' hyperthyroidism.

The chain couples TRBV7-9 to TRBJ1-5, with D tentatively TRBD1 (5 bases). This CDR3 comprises 14 residues. Between the trimmed V and J ends, which lost 1 base and 3 bases, there was a span of 7 bases. Germline V lookup: CDR1 SEHNR, CDR2 FQNEAQ (reference sequence). The CDR3 loop is CASSLGQTNQPQHF. CDR3 coding DNA: TGTGCCAGCAGCTTAGGACAGACCAATCAGCCCCAGCATTTT.

A few counts support this clonotype. V and J are TRBV30 and TRBJ2-7; D not certain. The CDR3 sequence is 13 residues long. Trimming pared 3 bases from V and 4 bases from J, leaving 13 bases between. CDR1 and CDR2 (germline): GTSNPN, SVGIG (reference sequence). The CDR3 spells CAWSRSAQYEQYF. DNA of the CDR3: TGTGCCTGGAGCCGATCGGCACAATACGAGCAGTACTTC.

This CDR3 reads CASSAEGTSEAFF. In nucleotides, the CDR3 is TGTGCCAGCAGCGCCGAGGGGACGTCTGAAGCTTTCTTT. This chain uses TRBV5-4 with TRBJ1-1, with D tentatively TRBD1 (5 bases). Germline values: CDR1 SGHNT, CDR2 YYREEE (reference sequence). The CDR3 contains 13 residues. Trimming took 4 bases from V and 6 from J, leaving 13 bases between them.

The chain combines TRBV5-1 with TRBJ2-1, with D maybe TRBD2 (6 bases). CDR1 and CDR2 from the germline V gene are SGHRS and YFSETQ. This CDR3 is built from 14 residues. V was cut by 4 bases and J by 3 bases, with 11 bases left in between. The CDR3 nucleotides read TGCGCCAGCAGCGGGGGGACTGACTACAATGAGCAGTTCTTC. Translated: CASSGGTDYNEQFF. The variable domain in full, completed from reference TRBV5-1 and TRBJ2-1, reads KAGVTQTPRYLIKTRGQQVTLSCSPISGHRSVSWYQQTPGQGLQFLFEYFSETQRNKGNFPGRFSGRQFSNSRSEMNVSTLELGDSALYLCASSGGTDYNEQFFGPGTRLTVL.

At least ten counts were recorded for this clonotype. The chain couples TRBV6-2 or TRBV6-3 to TRBJ2-1; D unresolved. CDR3 size: 14 residues. Trimming cost V 2 bases and J 3 bases, with 8 bases left between them. Germline V lookup: CDR1 MNHEY, CDR2 SVGEGT. The CDR3 DNA reads as TGTGCCAGCAGTTACCCGACGGACTACAATGAGCAGTTCTTC. This translates into CASSYPTDYNEQFF.

In this sample, this clonotype turned up many times. The chain couples TRBV27 to TRBJ2-1, with 11 bases lining up with TRBD2. CDR1 is MNHEY and CDR2 is SMNVEV in the germline V gene (reference sequence). The CDR3 runs to 14 residues. V was clipped by 7 bases and J by 3 bases; unmatched bases: 2. CDR3 nucleotide sequence: TGTGCCAGCACCCTAGCGGGAGGCTACAATGAGCAGTTCTTC. This codes for CASTLAGGYNEQFF.

This clonotype came up many times. The chain links TRBV15 to TRBJ2-3; D may be TRBD1 (6 bases). Germline values: CDR1 LNHNV, CDR2 YYDKDF (reference sequence). With 4 bases removed from V and 1 base from J, the gap between germline ends came to 12 bases. This CDR3 region has 15 residues. CDR3 protein: CATSKGTLRTDTQYF. The CDR3 DNA is TGTGCCACCAGCAAAGGGACACTCCGCACAGATACGCAGTATTTT.

This clonotype was observed at least ten times. This sequence joins TRBV6-4 and TRBJ1-1; D unresolved. CDR3 length: 12 amino acids. Trimming took 7 bases from V and 1 from J, leaving 7 bases between them. CDR1 is MRHNA, CDR2 SNTAGT, per germline. The CDR3 region is CASTVTNTEAFF. The CDR3 DNA follows: TGTGCCAGCACAGTTACGAACACTGAAGCTTTCTTT.

This clonotype was seen many times. This rearrangement joins TRBV10-3 to TRBJ2-3, with D unclear. The germline CDR1 and CDR2 sequences are ENHRY and SYGVKD. Trimming cost V 3 bases and J 0 bases, with 13 bases left between them. The CDR3 spans 16 residues. The CDR3: CAISEGQQESTDTQYF. In nucleotides, the CDR3 is TGTGCCATCAGTGAAGGGCAGCAAGAAAGCACAGATACGCAGTATTTT.

The rearrangement links TRBV7-2 to TRBJ1-5; no reliable D call. Germline V gene lookup returns CDR1 SGHTA and CDR2 FQGNSA. V was shortened by 3 bases and J by 6 bases, with 6 bases between the two germline ends. This CDR3 has 12 residues. CDR3 nucleotides: TGTGCCAGCAGCTTGGCGCTTCAGCCCCAGCATTTT. Translation: CASSLALQPQHF.

A few counts support this clonotype. This chain links TRBV5-5 with TRBJ1-3, with a weak D call TRBD1 (5 bases). V was clipped by 0 bases and J by 1 base, with 8 bases between them. Germline CDR1 SGHKS, CDR2 YYEKEE (reference sequence). The CDR3 length is 15 residues. CDR3 sequence reads: CASSLDGGSGNTIYF. The CDR3 DNA reads TGTGCCAGCAGCTTGGATGGGGGTTCTGGAAACACCATATATTTT. Full variable domain (remainder filled in from reference TRBV5-5 and TRBJ1-3): DAGVTQSPTHLIKTRGQQVTLRCSPISGHKSVSWYQQVLGQGPQFIFQYYEKEERGRGNFPDRFSARQFPNYSSELNVNALLLGDSALYLCASSLDGGSGNTIYFGEGSWLTVV.

This clonotype has ten or more counts. An end of the junction does not agree with germline; a read error may underlie this. This chain connects TRBV5-1 to TRBJ2-5; D is ambiguous. This CDR3 is built from 14 residues. CDR1 and CDR2 from the germline V gene are SGHRS and YFSETQ. The chain's CDR3 is CASTLGGGQETQYF. As DNA, the CDR3 is TGCGCCAGCACCTTGGGTGGTGGCCAAGAGACCCAGTACTTC.

This clonotype was observed a handful of times. The J gene is TRBJ2-3, the V gene TRBV29-1, with TRBD2 matching 11 bases. This CDR3 is 18 amino acids long. Losses at the gene ends were 1 base for V and 2 bases for J; bases not matched to a gene: 11. Germline CDR1 SQVTM, CDR2 ANQGSEA. The CDR3 region is CSVEGGGGLAEITDTQYF. The DNA of the CDR3 is TGCAGCGTTGAAGGGGGTGGGGGACTAGCGGAGATCACAGATACGCAGTATTTT.

The chain couples TRBV20-1 to TRBJ1-5; TRBD1 is a possible D gene (5 bases). Trimming left V 5 bases short and J 9 bases short, with 14 bases between. The CDR3 length is 12 residues. The germline gives CDR1 DFQATT, CDR2 SNEGSKA (reference sequence). The chain's CDR3 is CSASGTVGPQHF. CDR3 DNA: TGCAGTGCTTCCGGGACCGTTGGGCCCCAGCATTTT.

The chain carries TRBV11-3 and TRBJ2-4; D not certain. Trimming pared 6 bases from V and 7 bases from J, leaving 13 bases between. CDR1 and CDR2 (germline): SGHNT, YENEEA. The CDR3 spans 13 residues. The chain's CDR3 is CASRPSNGNIQYF. CDR3 sequence (DNA): TGTGCCAGCAGACCCTCCAACGGGAACATTCAGTACTTC.

This clonotype was counted a few times. This chain links TRBV7-2 with TRBJ2-1, with 9 bases that match TRBD2. The V and J ends lost 5 bases and 7 bases, in that order; junction bases with no gene match: 3. The germline CDR1 and CDR2 sequences are SGHTA and FQGNSA. The CDR3 contains 13 residues. The DNA of the CDR3 is TGTGCCAGCAGCGAAACTAGCGGGAATGAGCAGTTCTTC. It encodes CASSETSGNEQFF.

The rearrangement uses TRBV28 and TRBJ1-5; 9 nucleotides line up with TRBD1. This CDR3 has 16 amino acids. Germline V CDR1 and CDR2: MDHEN, SYDVKM. Unmatched junction bases numbered 12, after V lost 6 bases and J lost 6 bases. The CDR3 is CASRASDRGISQPQHF. The CDR3 nucleotides read TGTGCCAGCAGGGCCTCGGACAGGGGAATTAGTCAGCCCCAGCATTTT.

The chain carries TRBV19 and TRBJ2-5, with TRBD2 identical over 7 bases. Losses at the gene ends were 1 base for V and 5 bases for J; bases not matched to a gene: 10. CDR1 and CDR2 from the germline V gene are LNHDA and SQIVND (reference sequence). This CDR3 has 16 residues. CDR3 in amino acids: CASSIGGMTSYETQYF. As DNA, the CDR3 is TGTGCCAGTAGTATAGGGGGGATGACTAGCTACGAGACCCAGTACTTC.

This clonotype was seen only a few times. This chain uses TRBV9 with TRBJ2-7; D may be TRBD2 (7 bases). In germline, CDR1 is SGDLS, CDR2 YYNGEE. Trimming removed 4 bases at V and 4 bases at J, with 18 bases between. The CDR3 is 15 residues long. CDR3 loop: CASSPSSGGGYEQYF. The DNA of the CDR3 is TGTGCCAGCAGCCCATCGTCGGGGGGCGGGTACGAGCAGTACTTC.

This clonotype was recorded many times. The chain carries TRBV5-1 and TRBJ1-6; D is undetermined. This CDR3 contains 13 residues. Germline V lookup: CDR1 SGHRS, CDR2 YFSETQ. Trimming removed 1 base from V and 5 bases from J, with 4 bases in between. The CDR3 DNA follows: TGCGCCAGCAGCTTGTCGGATAATTCACCCCTCCACTTT. Translating it yields CASSLSDNSPLHF. Looking up the rest from reference TRBV5-1 and TRBJ1-6 gives the full variable domain: KAGVTQTPRYLIKTRGQQVTLSCSPISGHRSVSWYQQTPGQGLQFLFEYFSETQRNKGNFPGRFSGRQFSNSRSEMNVSTLELGDSALYLCASSLSDNSPLHFGNGTRLTVT.